The source of this TCR beta chain is a study of T cell responses to AZD1222 COVID-19 vaccine. Overall study findings and caveats: Repertoire collection took place solely once the T cell response had peaked.

V trimming: 6 bases; J trimming: 7 bases; junction bases outside the gene matches: 3. The CDR3 is made up of 13 amino acids. Germline V gene data show CDR1 as KGHSH and CDR2 as LQKENI. Here immunoSEQ multiplex PCR was the method, and the copy in TCRdb shows in-frame clones only, minus some. The sample has over 150,000 clones; more than 90% are singletons. Details on this clone: The antigen is undetermined.

The specimen was peripheral blood, collected on day 0 of AZD1222 vaccination. V gene TRBV18 combines with J gene TRBJ1-4, with 9 bases fitting TRBD1. The clonotype originates from an adult in good health. The CDR3 is CASSPTGGEKLFF. In nucleotides, the CDR3 is TGTGCCAGCTCCCCGACAGGGGGTGAAAAACTGTTTTTT.